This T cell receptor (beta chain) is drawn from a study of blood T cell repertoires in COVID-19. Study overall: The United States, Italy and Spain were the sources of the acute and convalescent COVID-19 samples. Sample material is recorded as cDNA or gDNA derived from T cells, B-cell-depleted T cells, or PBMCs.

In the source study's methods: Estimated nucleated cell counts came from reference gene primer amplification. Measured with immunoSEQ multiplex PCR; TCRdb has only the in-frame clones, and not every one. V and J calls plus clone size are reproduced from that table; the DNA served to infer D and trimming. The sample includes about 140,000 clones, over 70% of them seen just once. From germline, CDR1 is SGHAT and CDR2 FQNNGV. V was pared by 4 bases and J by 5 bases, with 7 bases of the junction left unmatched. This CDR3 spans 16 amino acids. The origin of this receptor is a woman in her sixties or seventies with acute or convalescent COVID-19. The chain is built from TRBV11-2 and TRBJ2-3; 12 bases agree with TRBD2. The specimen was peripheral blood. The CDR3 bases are TGTGCCAGCAGCTCGCCTAGCGGGAGGGCCGAAGATACGCAGTATTTT. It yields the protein CASSSPSGRAEDTQYF.